This T cell receptor beta chain was observed in a study of radiotherapy plus CTLA-4 blockade in lung cancer (dated by TCRdb to 2016 to 2019). Regarding the research as a whole: Objective responses occurred in 15% to 20% of enrolled patients, and about 33% achieved disease control.

Findings and caveats that apply to the study as a whole: The strongest predictors of response were reported to be early dynamic shifts in blood T cell clones along with a rise in serum interferon-beta following radiation. After treatment with radiotherapy and ipilimumab, TCR clones that came from tumors expanded in the peripheral blood.

The library was made by the immunoSEQ multiplex PCR assay. Held by TCRdb, this immuneACCESS table contains in-frame sequences only and omits some clones. Under half of the omission traces to an unresolved V gene where checked; the cause of the rest is unknown. The sample table lists around 99,000 clones, around nine tenths of them with a count of one. Roughly 4.9% of the sample goes to the ten largest clones. In this study, focal radiation therapy paired with CTLA-4 blockade (ipilimumab) was tested in patients who had chemo-refractory metastatic non-small-cell lung cancer. Concerning this clone itself: The clone's antigen remains unknown. Per-base quality was not reported, and no clone a single base away is much larger than it. Other DNA sequences in the same sample also yield this CDR3.

V gives up 5 bases and J gives up 0 bases, and the segment between their germline ends measures 8 bases. From the cysteine up to the phenylalanine, the CDR3 has a length of 13 residues. CDR3 DNA only is kept here, 39 bases in frame from base 1. CDR1 SGHRS and CDR2 YFSETQ are derived from the germline V gene. This sequence originates from a human donor with non-small cell lung cancer that progressed on radiotherapy plus ipilimumab. Recombination connected TRBV5-1 to TRBJ1-1, with no D gene named confidently. The sequencing used peripheral blood, collected from a patient treated with radiotherapy plus ipilimumab. The nucleotides are TGCGCCAGCAGTAGCGGATTGAACACTGAAGCTTTCTTT. Its coded protein is CASSSGLNTEAFF.